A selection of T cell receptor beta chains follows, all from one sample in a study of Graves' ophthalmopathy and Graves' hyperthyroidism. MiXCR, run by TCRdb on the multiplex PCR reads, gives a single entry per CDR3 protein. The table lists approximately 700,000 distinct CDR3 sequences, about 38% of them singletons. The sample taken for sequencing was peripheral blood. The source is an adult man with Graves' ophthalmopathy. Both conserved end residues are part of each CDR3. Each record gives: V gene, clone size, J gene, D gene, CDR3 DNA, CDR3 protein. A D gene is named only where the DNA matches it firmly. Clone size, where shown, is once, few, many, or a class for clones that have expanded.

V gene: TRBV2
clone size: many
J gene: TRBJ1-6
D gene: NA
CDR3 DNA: TGTGCCAGCAGTGAGGACAGTAATTCACCCCTCCACTTT
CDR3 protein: CASSEDSNSPLHF

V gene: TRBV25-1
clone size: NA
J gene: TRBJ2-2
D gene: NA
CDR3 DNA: TGTGCCCCGTTCCCGGAGGGGCGCAGGGAGCTGTTTTTT
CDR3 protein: CAPFPEGRRELFF

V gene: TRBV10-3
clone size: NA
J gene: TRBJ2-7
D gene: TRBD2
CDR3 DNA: TGTGCCAGCAGTTACTCGGGGGGAGGCACAGATACGCAGTACTTC
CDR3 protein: CASSYSGGGTDTQYF

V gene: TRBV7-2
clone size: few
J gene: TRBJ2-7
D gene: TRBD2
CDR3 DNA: TGTGCCAGCAGCTTCGGTGCGGGAGGGATGGGGGAGCAGTACTTC
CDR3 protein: CASSFGAGGMGEQYF

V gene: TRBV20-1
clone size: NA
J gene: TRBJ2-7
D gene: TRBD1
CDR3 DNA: TGCAGTGCTAACCCCCCCGGACAGGGGTTCGAGCAGTACTTC
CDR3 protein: CSANPPGQGFEQYF

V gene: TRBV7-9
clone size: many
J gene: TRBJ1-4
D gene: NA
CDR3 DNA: TGTGCCAGCAGCTCACAGGGTTCAACTAATGAAAAACTGTTTTTT
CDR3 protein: CASSSQGSTNEKLFF

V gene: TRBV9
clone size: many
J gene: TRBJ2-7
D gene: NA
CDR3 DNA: TGTGCCAGCAGCGTAGGCTCCTACAGCGAGCAGTACTTC
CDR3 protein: CASSVGSYSEQYF

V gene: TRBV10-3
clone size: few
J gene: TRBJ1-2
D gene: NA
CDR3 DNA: TGTGCCATCAATTTTGACAGAACTAACTATGGCTACACCTTC
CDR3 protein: CAINFDRTNYGYTF

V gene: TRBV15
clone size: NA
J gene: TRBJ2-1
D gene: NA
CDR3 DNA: TGTGCCACCAGCAGCGCCTCGGTGGGAGCCTCCTACAATGAGCAGTTCTTC
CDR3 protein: CATSSASVGASYNEQFF

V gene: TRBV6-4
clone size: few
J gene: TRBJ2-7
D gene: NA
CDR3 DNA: TGTGCCAGCAGTTACTCGGCCCTGGGGTCCTACGAGCAGTACTTC
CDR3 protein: CASSYSALGSYEQYF

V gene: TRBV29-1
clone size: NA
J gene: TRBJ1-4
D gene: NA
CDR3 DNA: TGCAGCAGTTTTCAGGGCTGGAATGAAAAACTGTTTTTT
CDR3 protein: CSSFQGWNEKLFF

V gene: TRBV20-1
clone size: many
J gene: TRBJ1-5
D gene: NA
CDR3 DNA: TGCAGTGCTAGGGCAGGGCTGGGCAATCAGCCCCAGCATTTT
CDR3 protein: CSARAGLGNQPQHF

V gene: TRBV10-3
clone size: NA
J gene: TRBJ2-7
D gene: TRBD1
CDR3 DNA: TGTGCCATCAGTGGGCTAGAAGGACAGGCCTCCTACGAGCAGTACTTC
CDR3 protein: CAISGLEGQASYEQYF

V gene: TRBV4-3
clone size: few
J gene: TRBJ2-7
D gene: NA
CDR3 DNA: TGCGCCAGCAGCCAATACAGTCTCCCCGACGAGCAGTACTTC
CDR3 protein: CASSQYSLPDEQYF

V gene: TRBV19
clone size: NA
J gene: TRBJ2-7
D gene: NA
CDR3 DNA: TGTGCCAGTAGCCAGCAGTACTTC
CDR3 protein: CASSQQYF

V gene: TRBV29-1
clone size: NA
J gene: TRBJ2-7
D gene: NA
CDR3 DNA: TGCAGCGTTGAAGGGACGCCACCTAACGAGCAGTACTTC
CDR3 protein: CSVEGTPPNEQYF

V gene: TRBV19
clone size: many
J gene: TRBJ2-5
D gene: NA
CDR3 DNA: TGTGCCAGTAGTAGGAGGACAGAGTACCAAGAGACCCAGTACTTC
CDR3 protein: CASSRRTEYQETQYF

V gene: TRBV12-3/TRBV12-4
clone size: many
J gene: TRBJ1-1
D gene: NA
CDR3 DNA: TGTGCCAGCAGCCCACGGCCCGACACTGAAGCTTTCTTT
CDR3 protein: CASSPRPDTEAFF

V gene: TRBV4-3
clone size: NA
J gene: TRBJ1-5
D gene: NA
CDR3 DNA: TGCGCCAGCAGCCTCAGGGGTTCAGATCAGCCCCAGCATTTT
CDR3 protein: CASSLRGSDQPQHF

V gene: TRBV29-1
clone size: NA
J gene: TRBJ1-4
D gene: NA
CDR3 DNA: TGCAGCCAGGGGCCCCTCGGTGAAAAACTGTTTTTT
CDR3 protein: CSQGPLGEKLFF

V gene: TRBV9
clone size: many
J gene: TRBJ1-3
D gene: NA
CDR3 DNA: TGTGCCAGCAGCGACTCTGGAAACACCATATATTTT
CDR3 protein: CASSDSGNTIYF

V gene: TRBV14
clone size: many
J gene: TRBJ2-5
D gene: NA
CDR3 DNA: TGTGCCAGCAGCCCCGTTGGCGAGCGTGGGAAGACCCAGTACTTC
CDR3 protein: CASSPVGERGKTQYF

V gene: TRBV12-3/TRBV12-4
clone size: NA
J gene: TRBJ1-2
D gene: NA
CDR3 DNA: NA
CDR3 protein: CASSLYSGPASYGYTF

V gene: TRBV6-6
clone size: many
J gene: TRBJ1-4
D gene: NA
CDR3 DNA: TGTGCCAGCAGTTGGGATGAAAAACTGTTTTTT
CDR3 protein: CASSWDEKLFF

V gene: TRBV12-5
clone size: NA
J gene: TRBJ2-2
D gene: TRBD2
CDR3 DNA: TGTGCTAGTGGTTGGCCCCCGGGACTAGCGGGAGCTTCCGGGGAGCTGTTTTTT
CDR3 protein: CASGWPPGLAGASGELFF

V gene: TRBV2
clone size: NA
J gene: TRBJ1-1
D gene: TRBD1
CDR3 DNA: TGTGCCAGCTCATCCAGACAGGGGTTCGAAGCTTTCTTT
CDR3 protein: CASSSRQGFEAFF

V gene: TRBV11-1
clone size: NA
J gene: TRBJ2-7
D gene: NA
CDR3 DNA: TGTGCTAGAGGAGACACCGACTACGAGCAGTACTTC
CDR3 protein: CARGDTDYEQYF

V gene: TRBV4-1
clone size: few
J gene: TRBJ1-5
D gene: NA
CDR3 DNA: TGCGCCAGCAGCCAAGTAGCCGGGACACTTAGCAATCAGCCCCAGCATTTT
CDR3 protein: CASSQVAGTLSNQPQHF

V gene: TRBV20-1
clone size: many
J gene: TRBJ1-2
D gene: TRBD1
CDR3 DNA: TGCAGTGCTAGAGATCAGGGGGGCATCTATGGCTACACCTTC
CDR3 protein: CSARDQGGIYGYTF

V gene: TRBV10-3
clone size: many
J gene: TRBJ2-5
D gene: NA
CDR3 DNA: TGTGCCATCAGTGTGACAGGTCAAGAGACCCAGTACTTC
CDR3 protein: CAISVTGQETQYF

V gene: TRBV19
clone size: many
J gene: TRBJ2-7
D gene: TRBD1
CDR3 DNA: TGTGCCAGTAGTATGACAGGGAACGAGCAGTACTTC
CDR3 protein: CASSMTGNEQYF

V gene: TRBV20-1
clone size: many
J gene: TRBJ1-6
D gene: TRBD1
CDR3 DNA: TGCAGTGCTAGAGAGAGGGGCCTACAGGGGTTCTCACCCCTCCACTTT
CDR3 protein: CSARERGLQGFSPLHF

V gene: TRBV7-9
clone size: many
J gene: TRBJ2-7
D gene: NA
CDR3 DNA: TGTGCCAGCAGCTCAGGGGAAGGCGAGCAGTACTTC
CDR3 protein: CASSSGEGEQYF

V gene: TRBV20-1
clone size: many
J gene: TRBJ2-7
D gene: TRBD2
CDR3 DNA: TGCAGTGCTAACGGACTAGTCTCCTACGAGCAGTACTTC
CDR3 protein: CSANGLVSYEQYF

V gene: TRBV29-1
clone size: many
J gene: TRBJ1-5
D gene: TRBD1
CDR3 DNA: TGCAGCGTAGAGGGACAGGGGGGGAGTCAGCCCCAGCATTTT
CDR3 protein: CSVEGQGGSQPQHF

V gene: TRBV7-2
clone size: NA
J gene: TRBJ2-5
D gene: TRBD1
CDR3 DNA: TGTGCCAGCAGCCAAACATACGAGGGACAGGGAAGAAAAGAGACCCAGTACTTC
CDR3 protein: CASSQTYEGQGRKETQYF

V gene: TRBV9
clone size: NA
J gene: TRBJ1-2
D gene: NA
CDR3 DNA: TGTGCCAGCAGCGTAGCACAGAAGGAAGGCTACGCCTTC
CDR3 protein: CASSVAQKEGYAF

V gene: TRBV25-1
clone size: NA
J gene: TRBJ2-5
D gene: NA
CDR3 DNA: TGTGCCAGCAGTGCTCCCGAGGCAAACCAAGAGACCCAGTACTTC
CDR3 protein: CASSAPEANQETQYF

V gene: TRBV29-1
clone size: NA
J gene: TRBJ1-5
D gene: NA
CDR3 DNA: TGTGCCTGGAGACGGACACCTGACCTGGGTGGCAATCAGCCCCAGCATTTT
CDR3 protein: CAWRRTPDLGGNQPQHF

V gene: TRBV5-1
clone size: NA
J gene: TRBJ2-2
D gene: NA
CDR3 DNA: TGCGCCAGCAGCTTTAGCGGTCAGGGGGAGGAGCTGTTTTTT
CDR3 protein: CASSFSGQGEELFF

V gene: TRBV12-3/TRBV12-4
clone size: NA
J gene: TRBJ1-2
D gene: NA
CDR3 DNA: TGTGCCAGCAGCCCGGAGGTTTACAGGGCGGGCTATGGCCACACCTTC
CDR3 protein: CASSPEVYRAGYGHTF

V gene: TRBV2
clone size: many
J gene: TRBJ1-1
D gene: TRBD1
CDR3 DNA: TGTGCCAGCGGATTCCGGGACAGTGGGAACCCCACTGAAGCTTTCTTT
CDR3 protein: CASGFRDSGNPTEAFF

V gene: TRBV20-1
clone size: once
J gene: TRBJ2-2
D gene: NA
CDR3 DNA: TGCAGTGCTAGCCAACCGGGCGACACCGGGGAGCTGTTTTTT
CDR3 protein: CSASQPGDTGELFF

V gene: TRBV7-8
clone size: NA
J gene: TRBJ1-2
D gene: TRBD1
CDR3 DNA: TGTGCCAGCTCACCAGAAGGGACAGCCCCTTATGGCTACACCTTC
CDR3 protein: CASSPEGTAPYGYTF

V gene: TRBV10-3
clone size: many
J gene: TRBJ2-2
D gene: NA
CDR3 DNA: TGTGCCATCAGTGAGTTACGGACAGCGAACACCGGGGAGCTGTTTTTT
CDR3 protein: CAISELRTANTGELFF

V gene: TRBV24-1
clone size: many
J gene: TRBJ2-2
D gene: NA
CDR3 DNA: TGTGCCACCAGTGATACCCGGGACGGGAACACCGGGGAGCTGTTTTTT
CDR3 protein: CATSDTRDGNTGELFF

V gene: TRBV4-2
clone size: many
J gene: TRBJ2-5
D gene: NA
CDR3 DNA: TGTGCCAGCAGCCAAGGCGATGGGAAAGAGACCCAGTACTTC
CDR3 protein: CASSQGDGKETQYF

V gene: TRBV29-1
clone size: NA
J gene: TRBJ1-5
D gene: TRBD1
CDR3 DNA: TGCAGCGCTGGGGACAGGAGGCAGCCCCAGCATTTT
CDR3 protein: CSAGDRRQPQHF

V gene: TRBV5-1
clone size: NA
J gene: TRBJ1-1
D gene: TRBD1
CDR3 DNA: TGCGCCAGCAGCTCCCCCCATAGACAGGGGTGGACTGAAGCTTTCTTT
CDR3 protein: CASSSPHRQGWTEAFF

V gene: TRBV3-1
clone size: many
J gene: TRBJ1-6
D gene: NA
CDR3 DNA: TGTGCCAGCAGTCCAGGGTCCACACCCCTCCACTTT
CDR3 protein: CASSPGSTPLHF

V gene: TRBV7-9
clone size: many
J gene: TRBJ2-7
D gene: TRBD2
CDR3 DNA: TGTGCCAGCAGCCCCTCTCCGGGAGGGTACGAGCAGTACTTC
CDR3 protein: CASSPSPGGYEQYF

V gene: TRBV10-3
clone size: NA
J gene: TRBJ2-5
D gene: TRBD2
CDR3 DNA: TGTGCCATCAGTGAGGGGGAGGGCAATGAGACCCAGTACTTC
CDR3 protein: CAISEGEGNETQYF

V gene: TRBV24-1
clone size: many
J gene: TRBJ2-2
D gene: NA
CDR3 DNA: TGTGCCACCAGTGATTTTGGACCTAATGGGTCCGGGGAGCTGTTTTTT
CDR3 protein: CATSDFGPNGSGELFF

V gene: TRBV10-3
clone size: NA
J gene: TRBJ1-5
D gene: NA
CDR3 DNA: TGTGCCAGCAGTTACTCGGCCGTCCCGGGGCGCAATCAGCCCCAGCATTTT
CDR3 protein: CASSYSAVPGRNQPQHF

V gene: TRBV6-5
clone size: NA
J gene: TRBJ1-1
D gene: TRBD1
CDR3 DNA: TGTGCCAGCAGTGCCTGGACAGGGGGCGTTGGCACTGAAGCTTTCTTT
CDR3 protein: CASSAWTGGVGTEAFF

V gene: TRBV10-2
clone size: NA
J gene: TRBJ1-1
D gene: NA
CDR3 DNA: TGCGCCAGCAGTGCCAGGGACGGAAACACTGAAGCTTTCTTT
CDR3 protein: CASSARDGNTEAFF

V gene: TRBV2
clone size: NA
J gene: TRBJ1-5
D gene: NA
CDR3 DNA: TGTGCCAGCAAGGGCGGGAGTAGCTATGAGCCCCAGCATTTT
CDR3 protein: CASKGGSSYEPQHF

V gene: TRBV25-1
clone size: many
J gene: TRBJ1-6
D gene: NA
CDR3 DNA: TGTGCCAGCAGCATCTCAGGGGATTCACCCCTCCACTTT
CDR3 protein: CASSISGDSPLHF

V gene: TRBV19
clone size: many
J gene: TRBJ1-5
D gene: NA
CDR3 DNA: TGTGCCAGTAGTACCGCGGGTGAGCCCCAGCATTTT
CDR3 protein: CASSTAGEPQHF